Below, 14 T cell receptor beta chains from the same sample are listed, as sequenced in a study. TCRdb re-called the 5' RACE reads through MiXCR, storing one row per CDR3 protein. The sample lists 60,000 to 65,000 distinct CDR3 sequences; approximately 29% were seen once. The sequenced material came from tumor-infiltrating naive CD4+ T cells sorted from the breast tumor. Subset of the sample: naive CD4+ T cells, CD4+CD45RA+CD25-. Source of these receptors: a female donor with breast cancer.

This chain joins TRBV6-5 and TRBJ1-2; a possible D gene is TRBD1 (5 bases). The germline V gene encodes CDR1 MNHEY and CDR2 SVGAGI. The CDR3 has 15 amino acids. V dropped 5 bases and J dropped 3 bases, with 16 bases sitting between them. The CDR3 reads CASSPKKDRDYGYTF. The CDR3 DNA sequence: TGTGCCAGCAGTCCAAAGAAAGACAGAGACTATGGCTACACCTTC.

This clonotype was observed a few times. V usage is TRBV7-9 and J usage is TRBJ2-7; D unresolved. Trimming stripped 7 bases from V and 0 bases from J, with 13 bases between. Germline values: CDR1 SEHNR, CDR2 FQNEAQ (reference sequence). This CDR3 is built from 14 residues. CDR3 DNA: TGTGCCAGCACCCTAGGACCTAACTCCTACGAGCAGTACTTC. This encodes CASTLGPNSYEQYF.

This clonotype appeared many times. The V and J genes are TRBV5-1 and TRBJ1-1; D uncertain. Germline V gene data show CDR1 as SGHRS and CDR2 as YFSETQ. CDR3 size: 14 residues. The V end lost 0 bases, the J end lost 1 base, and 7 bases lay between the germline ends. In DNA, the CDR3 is TGCGCCAGCAGCTTGGCTGCAGCGAACACTGAAGCTTTCTTT. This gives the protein CASSLAAANTEAFF.

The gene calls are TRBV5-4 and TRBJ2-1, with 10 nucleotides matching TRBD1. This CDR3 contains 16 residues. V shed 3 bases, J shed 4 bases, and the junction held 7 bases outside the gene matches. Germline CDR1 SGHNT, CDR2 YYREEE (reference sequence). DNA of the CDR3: TGTGCCAGCAGCTCCAAGACAGGGGGCGCGTACAATGAGCAGTTCTTC. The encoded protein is CASSSKTGGAYNEQFF.

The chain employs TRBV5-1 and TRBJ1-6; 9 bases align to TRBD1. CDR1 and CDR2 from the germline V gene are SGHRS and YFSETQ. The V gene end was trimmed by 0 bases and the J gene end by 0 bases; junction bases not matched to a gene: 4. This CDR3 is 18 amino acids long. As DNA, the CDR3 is TGCGCCAGCAGCTTGGAAGGACAGGGGAGCTCCTATAATTCACCCCTCCACTTT. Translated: CASSLEGQGSSYNSPLHF.

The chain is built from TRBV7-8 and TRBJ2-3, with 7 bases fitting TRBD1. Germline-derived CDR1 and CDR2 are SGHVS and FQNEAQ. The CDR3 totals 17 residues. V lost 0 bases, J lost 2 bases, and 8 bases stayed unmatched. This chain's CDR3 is CASSLAIGDRATDTQYF. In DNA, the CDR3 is TGTGCCAGCAGCTTAGCGATCGGGGACAGAGCCACAGATACGCAGTATTTT.

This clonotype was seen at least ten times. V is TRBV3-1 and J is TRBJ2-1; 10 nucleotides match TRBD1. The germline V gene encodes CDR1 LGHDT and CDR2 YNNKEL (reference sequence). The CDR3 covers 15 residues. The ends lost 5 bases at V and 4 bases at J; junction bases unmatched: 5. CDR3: CASSRDRGKYNEQFF. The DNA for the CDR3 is TGTGCCAGCAGCAGGGACAGGGGAAAATACAATGAGCAGTTCTTC.

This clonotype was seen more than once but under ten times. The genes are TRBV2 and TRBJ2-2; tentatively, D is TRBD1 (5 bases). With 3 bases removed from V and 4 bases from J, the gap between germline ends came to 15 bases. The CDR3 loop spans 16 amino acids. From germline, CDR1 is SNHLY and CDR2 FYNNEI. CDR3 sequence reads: CASSESGARGTGELFF. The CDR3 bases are TGTGCCAGCAGTGAGTCTGGGGCGCGTGGCACCGGGGAGCTGTTTTTT.

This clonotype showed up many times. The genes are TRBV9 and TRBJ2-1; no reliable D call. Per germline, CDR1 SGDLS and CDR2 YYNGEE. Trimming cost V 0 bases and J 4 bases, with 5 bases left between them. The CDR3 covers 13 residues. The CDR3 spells CASSVAEYNEQFF. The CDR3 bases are TGTGCCAGCAGCGTAGCGGAATACAATGAGCAGTTCTTC.

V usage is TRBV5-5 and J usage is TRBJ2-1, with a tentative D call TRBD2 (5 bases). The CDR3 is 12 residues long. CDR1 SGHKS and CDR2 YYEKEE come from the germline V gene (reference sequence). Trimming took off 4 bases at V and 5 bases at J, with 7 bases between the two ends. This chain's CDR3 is CASSRRDNEQFF. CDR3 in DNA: TGTGCCAGCAGCAGGCGGGACAATGAGCAGTTCTTC.

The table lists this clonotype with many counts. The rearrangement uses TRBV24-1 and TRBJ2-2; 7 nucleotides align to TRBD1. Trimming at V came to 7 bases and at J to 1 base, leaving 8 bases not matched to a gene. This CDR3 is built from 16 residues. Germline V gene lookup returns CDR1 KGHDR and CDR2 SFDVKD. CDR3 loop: CATRTGAPGNTGELFF. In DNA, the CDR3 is TGTGCCACCAGAACAGGGGCCCCCGGGAACACCGGGGAGCTGTTTTTT.

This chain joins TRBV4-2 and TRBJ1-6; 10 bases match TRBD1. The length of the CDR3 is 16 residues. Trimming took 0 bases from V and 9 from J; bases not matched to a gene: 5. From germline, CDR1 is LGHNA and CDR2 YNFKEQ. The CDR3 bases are TGTGCCAGCAGCCAAGATGGGACAGGGGCGTTTTCACCCCTCCACTTT. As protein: CASSQDGTGAFSPLHF.

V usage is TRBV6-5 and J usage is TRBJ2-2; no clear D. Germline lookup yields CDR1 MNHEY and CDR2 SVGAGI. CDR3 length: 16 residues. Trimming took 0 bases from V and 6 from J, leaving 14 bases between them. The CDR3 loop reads CASSYSSIEAAGELFF. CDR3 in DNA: TGTGCCAGCAGTTACTCGAGTATAGAGGCGGCCGGGGAGCTGTTTTTT.

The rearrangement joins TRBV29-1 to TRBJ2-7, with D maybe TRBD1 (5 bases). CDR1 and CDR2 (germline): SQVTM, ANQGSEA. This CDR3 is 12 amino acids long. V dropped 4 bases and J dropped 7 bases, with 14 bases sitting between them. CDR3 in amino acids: CSVAGRAAEQYF. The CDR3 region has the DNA TGCAGCGTTGCGGGCAGGGCGGCGGAGCAGTACTTC.